This TCR beta chain was sequenced for a study of regulatory T cells in long-lasting Graves disease. Findings and caveats of the study: Accuracy may have been reduced by the small sample size.

This clonotype occurred many times. Its antigen is not known. As to time point: newly diagnosed GD, antithyroid drugs for less than 3 months. RNA isolated from PBMCs was used to make the TCR library. HTBI primers from iRepertoire and Arm-PCR of CDR3 regions yielded the TCR beta libraries. A single record per CDR3 protein comes from TCRdb applying MiXCR to the multiplex PCR reads. The data show over 400,000 distinct CDR3 sequences, approximately 14% seen once. These sequences were also reported in another study, on T cells in Graves' hyperthyroidism and ophthalmopathy. That source adds: Among thyroid clonotypes expanded above 0.001, most also appeared in blood. By a 13 V-J model, ophthalmopathy was set apart from stable hyperthyroidism.

This specimen was peripheral blood mononuclear cells (PBMCs), taken at new diagnosis, from a patient treated with antithyroid drugs. The source of this sequence is a woman between 45 and 60 years old with Graves disease.

The CDR3 nucleotides read TGTGCCAGCAGTTGGTGGTTAATGAACACTGAAGCTTTCTTT. It is translated as CASSWWLMNTEAFF. The chain uses TRBV28 and TRBJ1-1, with D hard to call. The V gene lost 4 bases and the J gene lost 0 bases, with 9 bases spanning the gap. The CDR3 extends over 14 amino acids. Looked up from germline, CDR1 is MDHEN and CDR2 is SYDVKM. Combining the CDR3 with reference TRBV28 and TRBJ1-1 gives the whole variable domain DVKVTQSSRYLVKRTGEKVFLECVQDMDHENMFWYRQDPGLGLRLIYFSYDVKMKEKGDIPEGYSVSREKKERFSLILESASTNQTSMYLCASSWWLMNTEAFFGQGTRLTVV.